The present T cell receptor (beta chain) was sequenced within a study of shared clonotypes between healthy human individuals. This CDR3 comprises 17 residues. Germline trimming cut 1 base from V and 1 base from J; bases unmatched to any gene: 7. Germline lookup yields CDR1 SGHRS and CDR2 YFSETQ. The assay was immunoSEQ multiplex PCR, and TCRdb's table has in-frame clones only and misses some. This sample has roughly 170,000 clones, with 65% to 80% found just once. The chain links TRBV5-1 to TRBJ2-5; the match to TRBD2 covers 10 bases. The clonotype comes from a man aged 25-45 years in good health. Input material: memory CD4+ T cells sorted from blood. As to subset: CD45RA-negative fraction. The CDR3 is CASSLLTGTSVQETQYF. The CDR3, as DNA: TGCGCCAGCAGCTTGCTCACCGGGACTAGCGTCCAAGAGACCCAGTACTTC.